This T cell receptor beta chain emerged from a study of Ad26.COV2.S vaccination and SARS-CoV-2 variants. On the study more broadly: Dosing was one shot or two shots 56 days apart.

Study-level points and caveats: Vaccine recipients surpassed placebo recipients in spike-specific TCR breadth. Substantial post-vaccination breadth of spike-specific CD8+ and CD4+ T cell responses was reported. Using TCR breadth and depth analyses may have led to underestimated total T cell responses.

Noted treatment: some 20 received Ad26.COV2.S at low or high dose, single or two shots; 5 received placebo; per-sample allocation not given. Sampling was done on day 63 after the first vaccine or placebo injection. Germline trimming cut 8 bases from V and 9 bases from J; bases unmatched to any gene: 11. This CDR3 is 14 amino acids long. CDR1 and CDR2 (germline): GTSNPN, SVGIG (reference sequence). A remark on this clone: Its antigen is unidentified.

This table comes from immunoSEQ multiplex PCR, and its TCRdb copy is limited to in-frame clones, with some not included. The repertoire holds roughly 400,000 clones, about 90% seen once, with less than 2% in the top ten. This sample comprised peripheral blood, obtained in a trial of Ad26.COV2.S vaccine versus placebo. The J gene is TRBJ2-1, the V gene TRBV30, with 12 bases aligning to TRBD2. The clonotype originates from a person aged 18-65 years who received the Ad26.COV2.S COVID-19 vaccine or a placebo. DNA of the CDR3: TGTGCCGGAGATCCTAGCGGGGGGGCCGGTGAGCAGTTCTTC. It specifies CAGDPSGGAGEQFF.